This TCR beta chain was retrieved from a study of T cells after yellow fever vaccination. On the study more broadly: Fractions low in cell number were prepared with SMART-Seq v4 Ultra Low Input. Study results and caveats: Post-booster repertoires contained most primary-vaccination clones again (about 95% CD4, 85% to 90% CD8).

TCRdb re-analysed the 5' RACE reads in MiXCR, keeping a single row per CDR3 protein. The table includes 150,000 or so distinct CDR3 sequences, less than 8.5% detected once. The CDR3 runs to 14 residues. V lost 5 bases to trimming and J lost 6 bases; unmatched junction nucleotides: 9. From germline, CDR1 is DFQATT and CDR2 SNEGSKA (reference sequence). Ten or more counts support this clonotype. Its matching antigen is unknown. The sample consisted of CD4+ T cells sorted from PBMCs, taken 10 days after the yellow fever booster vaccination. The clonotype originates from a man under 40 who received the YFV17D yellow fever vaccine. This chain connects TRBV20-1 to TRBJ2-1, with 8 bases aligning to TRBD2. CDR3 sequence: CSARNPSGGNEQFF. CDR3 nucleotides: TGCAGTGCTCGGAATCCGAGCGGGGGCAATGAGCAGTTCTTC.